The 2 T cell receptor beta chains below were found in one sample sequenced in a study of blood T cell repertoires in COVID-19. Generated by immunoSEQ multiplex PCR, the TCRdb table keeps only in-frame clones and is missing some. The data contain hundreds of thousands of clones, around 83% of them singletons. Sequencing used peripheral blood. These receptors were obtained from a man aged 80 or over with acute or convalescent COVID-19.

This clone has a handful of counts. The rearrangement joins TRBV12-5 to TRBJ1-2, with 10 bases lining up with TRBD1. Germline trimming cut 6 bases from V and 8 bases from J; bases unmatched to any gene: 15. Germline CDR1 LGHNT, CDR2 FRNRAP. This CDR3 is 16 amino acids long. The CDR3, as DNA: TGTGCTAGTGGCCTCCCTCCGGGACAGGGGAAGGGGGGCTACACCTTC. Translating it yields CASGLPPGQGKGGYTF. Supplemented by reference TRBV12-5 and TRBJ1-2, the full variable domain reads DARVTQTPRHKVTEMGQEVTMRCQPILGHNTVFWYRQTMMQGLELLAYFRNRAPLDDSGMPKDRFSAEMPDATLATLKIQPSEPRDSAVYFCASGLPPGQGKGGYTFGSGTRLTVV.

The rearrangement uses TRBV10-2 and TRBJ2-3; D might be TRBD1 (5 bases). Germline CDR1 WSHSY, CDR2 SAAADI. V was clipped by 9 bases and J by 4 bases, with 11 bases between them. The CDR3 has 12 amino acids. Here the CDR3 reads CASTPGSDTQYF. The CDR3 DNA sequence: TGCGCCAGTACGCCAGGGTCAGATACGCAGTATTTT.